Many counts were recorded for the clone carrying this T cell receptor (beta chain). The study excluded patients with uncontrolled infection, other autoimmune disease, pregnancy or lactation. The sample originates from a study of T cells in Graves' hyperthyroidism and ophthalmopathy. Using RNA transcripts as the source, TCR beta CDR3 regions were amplified. HTBI primers were employed in a first-round RT-PCR of the TCR CDR3. TCRdb passed the multiplex PCR reads through MiXCR, listing each CDR3 protein once. The sample has over 250,000 distinct CDR3 sequences, roughly 13% seen once; the top ten hold roughly 35%. Trimming removed 5 bases at V and 5 bases at J, with 15 bases between. This CDR3 comprises 14 residues. The germline gives CDR1 MNHNS, CDR2 SASEGT.

This sequence joins TRBV6-1 and TRBJ1-2; the D gene is possibly TRBD1 (5 bases). The sequence came from a woman between 40 and 55 years old with Graves' ophthalmopathy. Sequenced material: blood. Written as DNA, the CDR3 is TGTGCCAGCAGTTCCCCGCTTGGGGGGTATGGCTACACCTTC. Amino acids: CASSSPLGGYGYTF.